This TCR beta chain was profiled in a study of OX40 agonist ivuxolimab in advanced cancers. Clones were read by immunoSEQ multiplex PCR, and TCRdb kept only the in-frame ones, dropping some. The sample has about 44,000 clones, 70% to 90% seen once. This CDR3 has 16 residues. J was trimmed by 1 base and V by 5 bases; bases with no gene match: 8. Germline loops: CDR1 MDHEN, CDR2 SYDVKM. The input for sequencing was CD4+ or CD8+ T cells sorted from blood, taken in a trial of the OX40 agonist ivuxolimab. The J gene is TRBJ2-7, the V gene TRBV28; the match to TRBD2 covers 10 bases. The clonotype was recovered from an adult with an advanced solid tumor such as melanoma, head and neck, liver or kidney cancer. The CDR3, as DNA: TGTGCCAGCAGTATCTATGGGACTAGCGCATCCTACGAGCAGTACTTC. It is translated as CASSIYGTSASYEQYF.